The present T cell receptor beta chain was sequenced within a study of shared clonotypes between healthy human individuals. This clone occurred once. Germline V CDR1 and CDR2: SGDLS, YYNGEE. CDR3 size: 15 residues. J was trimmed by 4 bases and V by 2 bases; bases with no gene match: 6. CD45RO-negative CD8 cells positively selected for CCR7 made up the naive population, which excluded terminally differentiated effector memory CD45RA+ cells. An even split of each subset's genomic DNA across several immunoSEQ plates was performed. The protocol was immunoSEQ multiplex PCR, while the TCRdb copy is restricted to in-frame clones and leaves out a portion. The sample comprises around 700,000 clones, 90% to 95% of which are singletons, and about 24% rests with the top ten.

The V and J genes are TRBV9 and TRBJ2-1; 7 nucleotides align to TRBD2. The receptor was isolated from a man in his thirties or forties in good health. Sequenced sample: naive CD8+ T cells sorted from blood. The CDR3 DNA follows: TGTGCCAGCAGCGTGGGGAGGGCAGGGTACAATGAGCAGTTCTTC. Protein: CASSVGRAGYNEQFF.